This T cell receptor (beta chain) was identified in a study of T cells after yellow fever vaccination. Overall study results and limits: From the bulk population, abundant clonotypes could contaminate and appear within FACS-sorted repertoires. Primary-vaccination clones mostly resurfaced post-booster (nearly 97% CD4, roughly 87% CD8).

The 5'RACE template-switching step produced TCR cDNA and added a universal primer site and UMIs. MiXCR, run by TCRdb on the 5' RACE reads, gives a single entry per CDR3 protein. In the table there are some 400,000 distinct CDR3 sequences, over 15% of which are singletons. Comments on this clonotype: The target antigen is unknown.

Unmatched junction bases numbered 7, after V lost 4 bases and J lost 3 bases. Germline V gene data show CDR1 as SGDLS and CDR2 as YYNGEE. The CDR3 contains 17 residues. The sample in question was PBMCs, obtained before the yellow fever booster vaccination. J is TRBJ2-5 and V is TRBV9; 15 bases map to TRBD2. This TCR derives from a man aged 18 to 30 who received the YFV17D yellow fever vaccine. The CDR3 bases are TGTGCCAGCAGCCCGGGGACTAGCGGGGGGATCAAAGAGACCCAGTACTTC. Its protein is CASSPGTSGGIKETQYF.